Following are 18 T cell receptor beta chains from one sample sequenced in a study of PD-1 blockade in classical Hodgkin lymphoma. Each and every patient relapsed after autologous stem cell transplantation, and patients got differing brentuximab vedotin exposure. Assay: immunoSEQ multiplex PCR; the TCRdb copy retains only in-frame clones and omits some. The sample carries some 23,000 clones, about 82% recorded once. This material consisted of peripheral blood mononuclear cells (PBMCs), taken before the second cycle of nivolumab. These receptors were taken from a human donor with classical Hodgkin lymphoma.

The chain couples TRBV19 to TRBJ2-2, with D possibly TRBD2 on 5 matching bases. CDR1 and CDR2 (germline): LNHDA, SQIVND (reference sequence). CDR3 size: 14 residues. V lost 7 bases, J lost 4 bases, and 13 bases lay in between. This CDR3 reads CASTGERVTGELFF. CDR3 nucleotides: TGTGCCAGTACCGGGGAAAGGGTCACCGGGGAGCTGTTTTTT. The full variable domain, its missing parts supplied by reference TRBV19 and TRBJ2-2, is DGGITQSPKYLFRKEGQNVTLSCEQNLNHDAMYWYRQDPGQGLRLIYYSQIVNDFQKGDIAEGYSVSREKKESFPLTVTSAQKNPTAFYLCASTGERVTGELFFGEGSRLTVL.

The genes are TRBV6-1 and TRBJ2-2, with unresolved D. Germline CDR1 reads MNHNS; CDR2 reads SASEGT. The CDR3 contains 11 residues. Trimming removed 6 bases at V and 1 base at J, with 0 bases between. This CDR3 is CASRNTGELFF. Here the CDR3 DNA reads TGTGCCAGCAGGAACACCGGGGAGCTGTTTTTT.

This chain uses TRBV14 with TRBJ2-7; D call uncertain. Trimming took off 1 base at V and 6 bases at J, with 4 bases between the two ends. Germline lookup yields CDR1 SGHDN and CDR2 FVKESK. The CDR3 is made up of 11 amino acids. The CDR3 spells CASSQVLEQYF. DNA of the CDR3: TGTGCCAGCAGCCAAGTCCTCGAGCAGTACTTC.

The CDR3 is CASSADGNYGYTF. The CDR3 nucleotides read TGTGCCAGCAGCGCGGACGGTAACTATGGCTACACCTTC. The chain is built from TRBV11-2 and TRBJ1-2; no reliable D call. The ends were cut back, 5 bases at V and 1 base at J, with 8 bases in the middle. CDR3 length: 13 residues. CDR1 and CDR2 (germline): SGHAT, FQNNGV.

The V and J genes are TRBV30 and TRBJ2-1; 13 bases align to TRBD2. Trimming at V came to 0 bases and at J to 10 bases, leaving 9 bases not matched to a gene. From germline, CDR1 is GTSNPN and CDR2 SVGIG (reference sequence). CDR3 length equals 16 residues. CDR3 region: CAWSVRGGLAGSEQFF. The CDR3 DNA sequence: TGTGCCTGGAGTGTACGCGGGGGACTAGCGGGAAGCGAGCAGTTCTTC.

The rearrangement uses TRBV29-1 and TRBJ1-2; no reliable D call. The V gene lost 7 bases and the J gene lost 2 bases, with 11 bases spanning the gap. The CDR3 has 12 amino acids. The germline gives CDR1 SQVTM, CDR2 ANQGSEA. The CDR3 loop is CSDRGRNYGYTF. CDR3 DNA sequence: TGCAGCGACCGCGGGCGGAACTATGGCTACACCTTC.

The chain employs TRBV4-1 and TRBJ2-5; 11 positions match TRBD2. The CDR3 sequence is 16 residues long. Per the germline V gene, CDR1 is MGHRA and CDR2 is YSYEKL. The ends lost 2 bases at V and 5 bases at J; junction bases unmatched: 7. CDR3 sequence: CASSQILAGGRETQYF. The CDR3 DNA follows: TGCGCCAGCAGCCAAATCTTAGCGGGGGGGCGTGAGACCCAGTACTTC.

This clone was picked up one time. This rearrangement joins TRBV5-5 to TRBJ2-1; no definite D call. The CDR3 runs to 14 residues. Germline V gene sequence: CDR1 SGHKS, CDR2 YYEKEE (reference sequence). The V end lost 1 base, the J end lost 2 bases, and 7 bases lay between the germline ends. The CDR3: CASSLWVAYNEQFF. The CDR3 nucleotides are TGTGCCAGCAGCTTGTGGGTTGCCTACAATGAGCAGTTCTTC.

The CDR3 here is CASSFHSGGYTF. CDR3 bases: TGTGCCAGCAGCTTCCACAGTGGAGGCTACACCTTC. The chain has TRBV5-5 and TRBJ1-2; the D is unclear. Trimming took 2 bases from V and 8 from J, leaving 10 bases between them. Germline V gene data show CDR1 as SGHKS and CDR2 as YYEKEE (reference sequence). This CDR3 region has 12 residues. The full variable domain, completed using reference TRBV5-5 and TRBJ1-2, is DAGVTQSPTHLIKTRGQQVTLRCSPISGHKSVSWYQQVLGQGPQFIFQYYEKEERGRGNFPDRFSARQFPNYSSELNVNALLLGDSALYLCASSFHSGGYTFGSGTRLTVV.

The rearrangement uses TRBV10-1 and TRBJ2-1; TRBD2 matches at 10 bases. Germline CDR1 WNHNN, CDR2 SYGVQD (reference sequence). V lost 5 bases, J lost 9 bases, and 4 bases stayed unmatched. The CDR3 runs to 13 residues. In nucleotides, the CDR3 is TGCGCCAGCAGTCCGGGACTAGCGCGTGAGCAGTTCTTC. Its protein product is CASSPGLAREQFF.

The chain uses TRBV27 and TRBJ1-5, with 12 bases lining up with TRBD1. The J segment lost 5 bases and the V segment lost 8 bases, leaving 16 bases of the junction unmatched. CDR1 and CDR2 from the germline V gene are MNHEY and SMNVEV (reference sequence). This CDR3 is 18 amino acids long. The CDR3 region is CASGRFGTGGYTDQPQHF. CDR3 DNA: TGTGCCAGCGGTCGTTTCGGGACAGGGGGCTATACGGATCAGCCCCAGCATTTT.

The V call is TRBV2, the J call TRBJ2-6; D is tentatively TRBD1 or TRBD2 (6 bases each). The germline CDR1 and CDR2 sequences are SNHLY and FYNNEI. Trimming left V 9 bases short and J 0 bases short, with 9 bases between. The CDR3 has 14 residues. CDR3 in amino acids: CARKGGSGANVLTF. The CDR3 region has the DNA TGTGCCAGAAAGGGGGGCTCTGGGGCCAACGTCCTGACTTTC.

The rearrangement uses TRBV7-9 and TRBJ1-3, with D tentatively TRBD1 (5 bases). The V gene lost 1 base and the J gene lost 1 base, with 8 bases spanning the gap. From germline, CDR1 is SEHNR and CDR2 FQNEAQ (reference sequence). The CDR3 extends over 15 amino acids. CDR3 amino acids: CASSLGGKSGNTIYF. For the CDR3, the DNA is TGTGCCAGCAGCTTAGGGGGGAAGTCTGGAAACACCATATATTTT.

There are a few counts of this clone. The chain joins TRBV19 to TRBJ2-1; D perhaps matches TRBD2 (6 bases). V lost 6 bases to trimming and J lost 1 base, with 16 bases between them. Looked up from germline, CDR1 is LNHDA and CDR2 is SQIVND (reference sequence). The CDR3 contains 16 residues. This CDR3 is CASSSLSGRSYNEQFF. As DNA, the CDR3 is TGTGCCAGTAGCTCCCTTAGCGGCAGATCCTACAATGAGCAGTTCTTC.

The chain combines TRBV28 with TRBJ2-3, with 9 bases fitting TRBD2. The CDR3 runs to 14 residues. J gave up 7 bases and V 6 bases, and 8 bases lay outside the gene matches. Germline assignment: CDR1 MDHEN and CDR2 SYDVKM. The CDR3 spells CASRPGLAPYTQYF. DNA of the CDR3: TGTGCCAGCAGACCCGGACTAGCGCCGTATACGCAGTATTTT. Full variable domain (outside the CDR3, taken from reference TRBV28 and TRBJ2-3): DVKVTQSSRYLVKRTGEKVFLECVQDMDHENMFWYRQDPGLGLRLIYFSYDVKMKEKGDIPEGYSVSREKKERFSLILESASTNQTSMYLCASRPGLAPYTQYFGPGTRLTVL.

The chain employs TRBV11-3 and TRBJ2-2; D unclear. The CDR3 totals 13 residues. The V gene's germline CDR1 is SGHNT and CDR2 YENEEA. V was cut by 2 bases and J by 6 bases, with 7 bases left in between. The CDR3 DNA is TGTGCCAGCAGCTTATATGGGGCCGGGGAGCTGTTTTTT. Translating gives CASSLYGAGELFF.

The chain recombines TRBV27 with TRBJ2-5; the match to TRBD2 covers 13 bases. Germline CDR1 and CDR2: MNHEY and SMNVEV (reference sequence). This CDR3 has 20 amino acids. Losses at the gene ends were 6 bases for V and 0 bases for J; bases not matched to a gene: 16. As DNA, the CDR3 is TGTGCCAGCAGACACATCGGGACTAGCGGGGTAAGAAGGTACCAAGAGACCCAGTACTTC. Its protein product is CASRHIGTSGVRRYQETQYF.

V is TRBV5-4 and J is TRBJ1-4; D is unresolved. Germline CDR1 reads SGHNT; CDR2 reads YYREEE (reference sequence). The CDR3 is made up of 14 amino acids. V was clipped by 0 bases and J by 8 bases, with 11 bases between them. The CDR3 DNA follows: TGTGCCAGCAGCTTGGGGGCGAGAGGGGAAAAACTGTTTTTT. It yields the protein CASSLGARGEKLFF.